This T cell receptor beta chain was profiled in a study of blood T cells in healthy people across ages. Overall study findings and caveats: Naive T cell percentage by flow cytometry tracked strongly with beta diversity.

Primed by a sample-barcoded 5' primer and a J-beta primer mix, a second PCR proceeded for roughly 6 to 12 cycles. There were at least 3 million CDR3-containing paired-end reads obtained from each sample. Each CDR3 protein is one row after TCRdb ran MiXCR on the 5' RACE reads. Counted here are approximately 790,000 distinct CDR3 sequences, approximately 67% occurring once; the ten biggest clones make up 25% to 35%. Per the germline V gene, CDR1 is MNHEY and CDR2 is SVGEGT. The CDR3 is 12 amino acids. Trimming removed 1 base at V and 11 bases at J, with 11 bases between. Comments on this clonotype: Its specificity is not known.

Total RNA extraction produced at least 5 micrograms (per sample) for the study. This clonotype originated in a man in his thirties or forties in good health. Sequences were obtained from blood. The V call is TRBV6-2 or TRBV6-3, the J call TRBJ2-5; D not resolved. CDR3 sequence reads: CASSYLDHGQYF. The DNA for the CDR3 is TGTGCCAGCAGTTACTTGGACCATGGGCAGTACTTC.